These 29 T cell receptor beta chains share one sample of origin, sequenced in a study of OX40 agonist ivuxolimab in advanced cancers. Only in-frame clones appear in the TCRdb table, and some are missing; sequencing was by immunoSEQ multiplex PCR. Among tens of thousands of clones, approximately 88% were seen once, and the ten largest hold 4.6%. The sample consisted of CD4+ or CD8+ T cells sorted from blood, taken in a trial of the OX40 agonist ivuxolimab. These receptors were taken from an adult with an advanced solid tumor such as melanoma, head and neck, liver or kidney cancer.

This clone was detected only a few times. V usage is TRBV5-1 and J usage is TRBJ2-5, with D uncertain. Looked up from germline, CDR1 is SGHRS and CDR2 is YFSETQ. The CDR3 spans 14 residues. Trimming pared 5 bases from V and 0 bases from J, leaving 11 bases between. The CDR3 protein is CASSNGRNQETQYF. CDR3 sequence (DNA): TGCGCCAGCAGTAACGGACGGAACCAAGAGACCCAGTACTTC. Based on the CDR3 plus reference TRBV5-1 and TRBJ2-5, the full variable domain is KAGVTQTPRYLIKTRGQQVTLSCSPISGHRSVSWYQQTPGQGLQFLFEYFSETQRNKGNFPGRFSGRQFSNSRSEMNVSTLELGDSALYLCASSNGRNQETQYFGPGTRLLVL.

This rearrangement joins TRBV7-9 to TRBJ2-3; no firm D call. Germline loops: CDR1 SEHNR, CDR2 FQNEAQ (reference sequence). V was clipped by 5 bases and J by 2 bases, with 17 bases between them. This CDR3 contains 16 residues. CDR3 sequence: CASSPKPLPTTDTQYF. The CDR3 DNA follows: TGTGCCAGCAGCCCAAAGCCCCTTCCAACCACAGATACGCAGTATTTT.

There are a few counts of this clone. V and J are TRBV5-1 and TRBJ1-3, with D unresolved. This CDR3 region has 15 residues. V lost 5 bases to trimming and J lost 0 bases, with 12 bases between them. Per the germline V gene, CDR1 is SGHRS and CDR2 is YFSETQ. As DNA, the CDR3 is TGCGCCAGCAGAACGGACGGCTCCTCTGGAAACACCATATATTTT. It encodes CASRTDGSSGNTIYF. The full variable domain, rest sourced from reference TRBV5-1 and TRBJ1-3, is KAGVTQTPRYLIKTRGQQVTLSCSPISGHRSVSWYQQTPGQGLQFLFEYFSETQRNKGNFPGRFSGRQFSNSRSEMNVSTLELGDSALYLCASRTDGSSGNTIYFGEGSWLTVV.

The V gene is TRBV28, the J gene TRBJ2-7; TRBD2 might be the D (5 bases). V was clipped by 6 bases and J by 7 bases, with 25 bases between them. The germline V gene has CDR1 MDHEN and CDR2 SYDVKM. This CDR3 is built from 16 residues. The CDR3 loop is CASRGIGLAVSGEQYF. The CDR3 DNA reads as TGTGCCAGCAGGGGTATTGGGCTAGCCGTCTCCGGAGAGCAGTACTTC.

The chain recombines TRBV2 with TRBJ2-1, with TRBD1 as a possible D gene (6 bases). V lost 0 bases and J 4 bases, leaving 13 bases between the germline ends. The CDR3 totals 16 residues. The V gene's germline CDR1 is SNHLY and CDR2 FYNNEI. The CDR3 nucleotides are TGTGCCAGCAGTGAAGCCGACAGGATACTATACAATGAGCAGTTCTTC. Its protein is CASSEADRILYNEQFF.

The V gene is TRBV6-1, the J gene TRBJ2-3, with D perhaps matching TRBD1 (6 bases). CDR1 MNHNS and CDR2 SASEGT come from the germline V gene. This CDR3 contains 14 residues. Trimming pared 6 bases from V and 4 bases from J, leaving 14 bases between. The CDR3 loop reads CASRITGLADTQYF. CDR3 DNA sequence: TGTGCCAGCAGGATTACAGGGTTGGCAGATACGCAGTATTTT.

This chain uses TRBV4-3 with TRBJ2-7; D possibly corresponds to TRBD2 (5 bases). The CDR3 extends over 15 amino acids. CDR1 and CDR2 (germline): LGHNA, YSLEER. With 0 bases removed from V and 5 bases from J, the gap between germline ends came to 14 bases. In nucleotides, the CDR3 is TGCGCCAGCAGCCAAGAATCGGGGAATTGGGACGAGCAGTACTTC. This sequence encodes CASSQESGNWDEQYF.

The genes are TRBV27 and TRBJ2-7; 9 positions agree with TRBD1. V was pared by 3 bases and J by 3 bases, with 3 bases of the junction left unmatched. Germline V gene lookup returns CDR1 MNHEY and CDR2 SMNVEV (reference sequence). The CDR3 contains 14 residues. The DNA for the CDR3 is TGTGCCAGCAGTTTCTCGACAGGGGGCTACGAGCAGTACTTC. Translation gives CASSFSTGGYEQYF.

The rearrangement joins TRBV5-8 to TRBJ2-1, with D possibly matching TRBD1 (6 bases). This CDR3 region has 15 residues. The V and J ends lost 4 bases and 8 bases respectively, with 19 bases between them. Germline V gives CDR1 SGHTS, CDR2 YDEGEE. For the CDR3, the DNA is TGTGCCAGCAGCAAAAAGGGCAGGGGTTCGGATGAGCAGTTCTTC. Protein product: CASSKKGRGSDEQFF.

This chain connects TRBV30 to TRBJ2-7, with 9 bases that match TRBD1. The CDR3 is 13 residues long. Germline V gives CDR1 GTSNPN, CDR2 SVGIG (reference sequence). After removal of 4 bases from V and 6 bases from J, the junction contained 7 bases not matched to a gene. The CDR3: CAWNRGPSGEQYF. CDR3 in DNA: TGTGCCTGGAACAGGGGGCCTTCGGGCGAGCAGTACTTC. Looking up the rest from reference TRBV30 and TRBJ2-7 gives the full variable domain: SQTIHQWPATLVQPVGSPLSLECTVEGTSNPNLYWYRQAAGRGLQLLFYSVGIGQISSEVPQNLSASRPQDRQFILSSKKLLLSDSGFYLCAWNRGPSGEQYFGPGTRLTVT.

The chain has TRBV9 and TRBJ1-1; the match to TRBD1 covers 8 bases. The ends lost 2 bases at V and 7 bases at J; junction bases unmatched: 16. The CDR3 spans 17 residues. Germline V CDR1 and CDR2: SGDLS, YYNGEE. The CDR3 sequence is CASSVSGGGPPMIEAFF. The CDR3 DNA is TGTGCCAGCAGCGTGTCAGGGGGCGGACCCCCGATGATTGAAGCTTTCTTT.

This chain connects TRBV10-2 to TRBJ1-2; the D gene is possibly TRBD1 (5 bases). Trimming pared 6 bases from V and 0 bases from J, leaving 14 bases between. This CDR3 spans 15 amino acids. Germline CDR1 reads WSHSY; CDR2 reads SAAADI. The chain's CDR3 is CASRVGDGTNYGYTF. The CDR3 coding sequence is TGCGCCAGCAGGGTGGGGGACGGAACTAACTATGGCTACACCTTC.

There are a few counts of this clone. The genes are TRBV2 and TRBJ2-7, with 9 bases matching TRBD2. Germline V gene sequence: CDR1 SNHLY, CDR2 FYNNEI. There are 15 residues in the CDR3. Trimming removed 1 base from V and 3 bases from J; junction bases left unmatched: 4. CDR3 nucleotide sequence: TGTGCCAGCAGTGAAGGACTAGCGGTGATCTACGAGCAGTACTTC. Its translation is CASSEGLAVIYEQYF.

The chain uses TRBV29-1 and TRBJ1-3, with D perhaps matching TRBD1 (5 bases). Germline CDR1 SQVTM, CDR2 ANQGSEA. CDR3 length equals 14 residues. Trimming removed 0 bases from V and 2 bases from J, with 8 bases in between. CDR3 DNA sequence: TGCAGCGTTGAAGATGGAGGGGCTGGAAACACCATATATTTT. It yields the protein CSVEDGGAGNTIYF.

The chain uses TRBV6-5 and TRBJ2-7; 8 positions agree with TRBD2. CDR3 length: 14 amino acids. Germline assignment: CDR1 MNHEY and CDR2 SVGAGI. V lost 7 bases, J lost 2 bases, and 7 bases stayed unmatched. The CDR3 loop is CASTHGLAAYEQYF. In nucleotides, the CDR3 is TGTGCCAGCACCCACGGACTAGCAGCCTACGAGCAGTACTTC.

This chain joins TRBV30 and TRBJ1-6, with D possibly TRBD1 on 6 matching bases. This CDR3 contains 16 residues. Trimming took off 0 bases at V and 13 bases at J, with 22 bases between the two ends. Germline V CDR1 and CDR2: GTSNPN, SVGIG (reference sequence). The CDR3 DNA reads as TGTGCCTGGAGTGTAGGATGGGACATAACCCTCTCCCCCCTCCACTTT. The encoded protein is CAWSVGWDITLSPLHF.

The chain links TRBV6-6 to TRBJ2-1; D uncertain. V gave up 0 bases and J gave up 13 bases, with 10 bases separating them. The CDR3 runs to 12 residues. Germline V gene data show CDR1 as MNHNY and CDR2 as SVGAGI (reference sequence). DNA of the CDR3: TGTGCCAGCAGTTACTCTTTTCCGAGCCAGTTCTTC. Its protein is CASSYSFPSQFF.

This clone was observed once. The J gene is TRBJ2-7, the V gene TRBV11-3, with unresolved D. This CDR3 is 14 amino acids long. Trimming took off 4 bases at V and 6 bases at J, with 16 bases between the two ends. Germline-derived CDR1 and CDR2 are SGHNT and YENEEA. The CDR3: CASSSRTRIGEQYF. Written as DNA, the CDR3 is TGTGCCAGCAGCTCACGGACGAGAATAGGCGAGCAGTACTTC.

The J gene is TRBJ1-1, the V gene TRBV5-5; 8 positions match TRBD1. V shed 1 base, J shed 4 bases, and the junction held 9 bases outside the gene matches. The CDR3 extends over 16 amino acids. Germline CDR1 SGHKS, CDR2 YYEKEE (reference sequence). CDR3 protein: CASSLLQGALGTEAFF. The DNA of the CDR3 is TGTGCCAGCAGCTTGTTGCAGGGGGCTCTGGGCACTGAAGCTTTCTTT.

This rearrangement joins TRBV28 to TRBJ2-7; 7 positions match TRBD1. V shed 6 bases, J shed 2 bases, and the junction held 4 bases outside the gene matches. Germline CDR1 is MDHEN and CDR2 is SYDVKM. The CDR3 loop spans 13 amino acids. The chain's CDR3 is CASSRGTAYEQYF. The CDR3 nucleotides read TGTGCCAGCAGCAGGGGGACGGCCTACGAGCAGTACTTC.

The J gene is TRBJ2-2, the V gene TRBV5-1; TRBD2 matches 10 bases. The CDR3 loop spans 17 amino acids. The V gene's germline CDR1 is SGHRS and CDR2 YFSETQ. J was trimmed by 0 bases and V by 1 base; bases with no gene match: 3. The DNA of the CDR3 is TGCGCCAGCAGCTTGATCGGGACTAGCGCGAACACCGGGGAGCTGTTTTTT. Translation: CASSLIGTSANTGELFF.

The rearrangement joins TRBV5-5 to TRBJ2-7; D unclear. There are 11 residues in the CDR3. Germline assignment: CDR1 SGHKS and CDR2 YYEKEE (reference sequence). The CDR3 coding sequence is TGTGCGACTGGATTCTCCTACGAGCAGTACTTC. This translates into CATGFSYEQYF.

V and J are TRBV5-6 and TRBJ1-2, with 8 bases lining up with TRBD1. From germline, CDR1 is SGHDT and CDR2 YYEEEE. Trimming at V came to 6 bases and at J to 4 bases, leaving 11 bases not matched to a gene. This CDR3 has 15 residues. The CDR3: CASIPPGQASYGYTF. In DNA form, the CDR3 reads TGTGCCAGCATTCCACCGGGACAGGCAAGCTATGGCTACACCTTC.

V and J are TRBV10-1 and TRBJ2-2; D possibly corresponds to TRBD2 (6 bases). CDR1 and CDR2 from the germline V gene are WNHNN and SYGVQD (reference sequence). Trimming shortened V by 11 bases and J by 3 bases, and 13 bases separated the two germline ends. This CDR3 has 13 amino acids. CDR3 in DNA: TGCGCCTGCCGGGACTCCCACACCGGGGAGCTGTTTTTT. Translated: CACRDSHTGELFF.

This chain joins TRBV6-1 and TRBJ2-5; D may be TRBD2 (6 bases). V shed 8 bases and J shed 7 bases, with 20 bases lying between them. Germline CDR1 MNHNS, CDR2 SASEGT. The length of the CDR3 is 14 residues. The CDR3 reads CASLPLALSGTQYF. The CDR3 region has the DNA TGTGCCAGCCTACCACTAGCACTGAGTGGGACCCAGTACTTC.

The chain links TRBV11-3 to TRBJ2-2; D is uncertain. The V gene's germline CDR1 is SGHNT and CDR2 YENEEA. Trimming stripped 3 bases from V and 5 bases from J, with 4 bases between. There are 12 residues in the CDR3. The CDR3 DNA follows: TGTGCCAGCAGCTTGGTTACCGGGGAGCTGTTTTTT. It specifies CASSLVTGELFF.

In its sample, this clone was seen once. The CDR3 region is CASGTGYNEQFF. For the CDR3, the DNA is TGTGCCTCCGGGACAGGGTACAATGAGCAGTTCTTC. V gene TRBV6-5 combines with J gene TRBJ2-1; 9 positions match TRBD1. J was trimmed by 4 bases and V by 11 bases; bases with no gene match: 3. This CDR3 region has 12 residues. The germline V gene encodes CDR1 MNHEY and CDR2 SVGAGI.

The V gene is TRBV5-1, the J gene TRBJ2-7, with D uncertain. Germline V gene sequence: CDR1 SGHRS, CDR2 YFSETQ. CDR3 length: 14 residues. Trimming took off 0 bases at V and 3 bases at J, with 10 bases between the two ends. CDR3 protein: CASSLASVYYEQYF. The CDR3 DNA follows: TGCGCCAGCAGCTTGGCCTCGGTCTACTACGAGCAGTACTTC.

The chain couples TRBV9 to TRBJ2-7, with TRBD1 matching 7 bases. After removal of 0 bases from V and 6 bases from J, the junction contained 9 bases not matched to a gene. CDR1 and CDR2 from the germline V gene are SGDLS and YYNGEE. The CDR3 runs 15 residues. The CDR3 loop reads CASSVEGATWGEQYF. For the CDR3, the DNA is TGTGCCAGCAGCGTAGAGGGGGCGACTTGGGGCGAGCAGTACTTC.